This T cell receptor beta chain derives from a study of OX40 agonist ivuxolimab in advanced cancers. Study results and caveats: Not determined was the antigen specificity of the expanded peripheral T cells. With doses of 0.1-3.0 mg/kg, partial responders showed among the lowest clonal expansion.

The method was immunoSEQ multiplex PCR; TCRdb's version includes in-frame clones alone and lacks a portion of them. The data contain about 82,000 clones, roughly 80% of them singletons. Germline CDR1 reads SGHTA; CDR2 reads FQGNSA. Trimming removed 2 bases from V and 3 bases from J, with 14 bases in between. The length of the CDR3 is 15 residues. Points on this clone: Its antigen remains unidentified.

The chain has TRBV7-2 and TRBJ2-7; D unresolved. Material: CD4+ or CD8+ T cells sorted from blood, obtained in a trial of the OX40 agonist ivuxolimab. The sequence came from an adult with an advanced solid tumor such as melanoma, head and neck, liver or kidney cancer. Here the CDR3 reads CASSLSETNFYEQYF. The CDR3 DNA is TGTGCCAGCAGCTTAAGCGAGACAAACTTCTACGAGCAGTACTTC.